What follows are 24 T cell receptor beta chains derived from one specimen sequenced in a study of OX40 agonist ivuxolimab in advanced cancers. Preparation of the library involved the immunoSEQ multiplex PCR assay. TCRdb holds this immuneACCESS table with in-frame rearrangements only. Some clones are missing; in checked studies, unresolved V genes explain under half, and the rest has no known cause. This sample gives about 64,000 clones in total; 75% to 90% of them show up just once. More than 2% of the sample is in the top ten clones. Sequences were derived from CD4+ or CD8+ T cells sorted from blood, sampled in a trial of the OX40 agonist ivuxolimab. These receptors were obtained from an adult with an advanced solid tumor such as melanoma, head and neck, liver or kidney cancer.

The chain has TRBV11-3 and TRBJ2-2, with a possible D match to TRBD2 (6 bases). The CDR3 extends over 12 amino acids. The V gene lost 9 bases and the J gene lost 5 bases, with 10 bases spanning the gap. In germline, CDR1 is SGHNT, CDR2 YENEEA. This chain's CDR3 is CASPGGTGELFF. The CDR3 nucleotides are TGTGCCAGTCCCGGAGGGACCGGGGAGCTGTTTTTT. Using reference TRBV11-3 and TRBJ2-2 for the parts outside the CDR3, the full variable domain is EAGVVQSPRYKIIEKKQPVAFWCNPISGHNTLYWYLQNLGQGPELLIRYENEEAVDDSQLPKDRFSAERLKGVDSTLKIQPAELGDSAVYLCASPGGTGELFFGEGSRLTVL.

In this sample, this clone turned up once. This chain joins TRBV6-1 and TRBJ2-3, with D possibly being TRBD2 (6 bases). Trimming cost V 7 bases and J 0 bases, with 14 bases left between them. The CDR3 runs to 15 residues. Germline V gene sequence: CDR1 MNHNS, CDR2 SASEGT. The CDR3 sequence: CASTPGGASTDTQYF. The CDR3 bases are TGTGCCAGCACTCCCGGCGGGGCTAGCACAGATACGCAGTATTTT.

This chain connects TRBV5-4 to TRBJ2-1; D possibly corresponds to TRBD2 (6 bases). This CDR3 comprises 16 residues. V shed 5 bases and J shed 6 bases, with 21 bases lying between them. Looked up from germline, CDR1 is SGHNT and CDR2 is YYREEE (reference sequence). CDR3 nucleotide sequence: TGTGCCAGCAGTTGGGGACCGGGGAGGACCGGCAATGAGCAGTTCTTC. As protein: CASSWGPGRTGNEQFF.

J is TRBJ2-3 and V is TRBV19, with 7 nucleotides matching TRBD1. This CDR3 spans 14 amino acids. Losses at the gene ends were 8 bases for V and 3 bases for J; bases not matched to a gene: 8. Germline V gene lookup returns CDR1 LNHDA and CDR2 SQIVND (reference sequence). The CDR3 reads CASHTGERTDTQYF. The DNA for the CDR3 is TGTGCCAGTCATACAGGGGAAAGGACAGATACGCAGTATTTT.

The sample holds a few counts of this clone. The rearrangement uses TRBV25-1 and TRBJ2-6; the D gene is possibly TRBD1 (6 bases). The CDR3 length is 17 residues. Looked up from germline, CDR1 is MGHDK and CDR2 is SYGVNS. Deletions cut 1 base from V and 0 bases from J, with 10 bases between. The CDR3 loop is CASSESGASSGANVLTF. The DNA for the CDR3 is TGTGCCAGCAGTGAATCAGGGGCAAGCTCTGGGGCCAACGTCCTGACTTTC.

The CDR3 here is CASSLDRAVRAKNIQYF. Written as DNA, the CDR3 is TGTGCCAGCAGTTTGGACAGGGCCGTTCGGGCCAAAAACATTCAGTACTTC. The rearrangement joins TRBV28 to TRBJ2-4; 8 positions match TRBD1. With 3 bases clipped from V and 1 base from J, the junction kept 8 bases outside the gene matches. This CDR3 contains 17 residues. Looked up from germline, CDR1 is MDHEN and CDR2 is SYDVKM.

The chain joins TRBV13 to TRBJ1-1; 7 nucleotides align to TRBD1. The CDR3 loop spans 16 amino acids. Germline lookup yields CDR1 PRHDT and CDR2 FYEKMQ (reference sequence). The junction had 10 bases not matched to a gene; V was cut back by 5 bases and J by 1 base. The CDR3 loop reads CASSPRQGRGNTEAFF. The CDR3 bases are TGTGCCAGCAGCCCAAGACAGGGAAGGGGGAACACTGAAGCTTTCTTT.

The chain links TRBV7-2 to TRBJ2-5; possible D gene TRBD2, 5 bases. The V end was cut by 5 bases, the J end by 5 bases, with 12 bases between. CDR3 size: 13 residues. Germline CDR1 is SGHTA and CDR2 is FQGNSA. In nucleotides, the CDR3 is TGTGCCAGCAGCGTCGGGAATTATGAGACCCAGTACTTC. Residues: CASSVGNYETQYF.

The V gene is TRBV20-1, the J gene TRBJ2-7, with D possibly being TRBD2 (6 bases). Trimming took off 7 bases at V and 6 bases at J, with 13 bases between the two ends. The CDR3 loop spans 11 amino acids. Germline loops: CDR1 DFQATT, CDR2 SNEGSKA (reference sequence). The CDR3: CSGGKGGEQYF. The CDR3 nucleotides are TGCAGTGGAGGGAAGGGAGGCGAGCAGTACTTC.

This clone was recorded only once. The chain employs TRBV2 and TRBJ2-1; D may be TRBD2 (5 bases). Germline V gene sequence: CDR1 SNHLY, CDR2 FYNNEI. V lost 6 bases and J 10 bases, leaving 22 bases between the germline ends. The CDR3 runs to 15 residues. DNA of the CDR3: TGTGCCAGCAGCCTGAGGTTCCCTCCTGGGGAGGAGCAGTTCTTC. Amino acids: CASSLRFPPGEEQFF.

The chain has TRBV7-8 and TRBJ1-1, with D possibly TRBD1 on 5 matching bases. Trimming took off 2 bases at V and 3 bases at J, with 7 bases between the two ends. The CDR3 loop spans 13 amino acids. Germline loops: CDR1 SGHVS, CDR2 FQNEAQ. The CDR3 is CASSLLQDTEAFF. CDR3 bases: TGTGCCAGCAGCTTATTACAGGACACTGAAGCTTTCTTT.

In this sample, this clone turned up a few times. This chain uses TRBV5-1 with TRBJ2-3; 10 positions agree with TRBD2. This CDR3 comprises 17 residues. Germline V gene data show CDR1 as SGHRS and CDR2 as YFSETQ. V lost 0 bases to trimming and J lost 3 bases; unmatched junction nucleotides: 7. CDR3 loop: CASSLGASGSVTDTQYF. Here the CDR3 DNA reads TGCGCCAGCAGCTTGGGGGCTAGCGGGAGTGTGACAGATACGCAGTATTTT.

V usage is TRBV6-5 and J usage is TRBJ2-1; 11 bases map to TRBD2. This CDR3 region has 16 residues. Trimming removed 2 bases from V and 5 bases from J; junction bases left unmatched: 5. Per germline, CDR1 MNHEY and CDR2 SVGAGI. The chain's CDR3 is CASSYVAGGYDNEQFF. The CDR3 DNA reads TGTGCCAGCAGTTACGTAGCGGGAGGGTACGACAATGAGCAGTTCTTC.

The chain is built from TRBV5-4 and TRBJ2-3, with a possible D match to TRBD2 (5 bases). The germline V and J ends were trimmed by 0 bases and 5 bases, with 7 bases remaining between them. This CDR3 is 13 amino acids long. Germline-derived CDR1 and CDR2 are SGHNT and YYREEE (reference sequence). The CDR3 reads CASSLGRGDTQYF. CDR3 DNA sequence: TGTGCCAGCAGCTTGGGACGGGGAGATACGCAGTATTTT.

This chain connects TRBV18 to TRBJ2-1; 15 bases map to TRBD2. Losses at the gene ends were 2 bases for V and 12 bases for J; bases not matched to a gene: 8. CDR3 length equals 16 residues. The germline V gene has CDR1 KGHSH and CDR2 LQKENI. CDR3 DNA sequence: TGTGCCAGCTCACCAGAGTCGGGACTAGCGGGAGGTCCGCAGTTCTTC. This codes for CASSPESGLAGGPQFF.

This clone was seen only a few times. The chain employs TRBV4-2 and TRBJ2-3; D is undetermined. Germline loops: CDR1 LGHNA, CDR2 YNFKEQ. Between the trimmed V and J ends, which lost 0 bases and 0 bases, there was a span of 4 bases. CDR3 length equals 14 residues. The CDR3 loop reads CASSQDGSTDTQYF. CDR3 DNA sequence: TGTGCCAGCAGCCAAGACGGGAGCACAGATACGCAGTATTTT.

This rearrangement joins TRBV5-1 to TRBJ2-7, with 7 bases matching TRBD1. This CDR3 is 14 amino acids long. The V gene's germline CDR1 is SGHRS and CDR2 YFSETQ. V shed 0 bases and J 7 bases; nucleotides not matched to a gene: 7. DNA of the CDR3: TGCGCCAGCAGCTTGGCCCAGGGGGTGTCAGAGCAGTACTTC. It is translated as CASSLAQGVSEQYF.

The CDR3 DNA follows: TGCAGCGCCCAGCTAATCCCGGGGGGGCACAATACGCAGTATTTT. Its translation: CSAQLIPGGHNTQYF. The chain links TRBV29-1 to TRBJ2-3; the match to TRBD2 covers 8 bases. The CDR3 contains 15 residues. In germline, CDR1 is SQVTM, CDR2 ANQGSEA. V shed 7 bases and J 7 bases; nucleotides not matched to a gene: 16.

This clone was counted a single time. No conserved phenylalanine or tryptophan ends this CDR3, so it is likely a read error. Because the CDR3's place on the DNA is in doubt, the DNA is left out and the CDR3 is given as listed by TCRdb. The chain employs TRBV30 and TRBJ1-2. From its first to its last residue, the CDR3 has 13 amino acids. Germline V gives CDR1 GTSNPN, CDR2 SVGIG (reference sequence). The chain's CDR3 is CAWSLGIGRPVSL.

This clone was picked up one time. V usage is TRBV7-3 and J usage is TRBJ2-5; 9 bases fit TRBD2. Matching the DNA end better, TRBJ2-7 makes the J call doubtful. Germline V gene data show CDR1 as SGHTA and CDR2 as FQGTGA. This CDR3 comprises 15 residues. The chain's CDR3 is CASSEGGRAGDEQYF. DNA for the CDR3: TGTGCCAGCAGCGAAGGCGGGAGGGCCGGCGACGAGCAGTACTTC.

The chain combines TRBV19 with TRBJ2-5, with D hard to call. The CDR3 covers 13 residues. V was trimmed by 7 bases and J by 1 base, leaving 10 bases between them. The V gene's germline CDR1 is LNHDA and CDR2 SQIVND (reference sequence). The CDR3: CASNVRPQETQYF. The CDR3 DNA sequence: TGTGCCAGTAACGTAAGACCCCAAGAGACCCAGTACTTC.

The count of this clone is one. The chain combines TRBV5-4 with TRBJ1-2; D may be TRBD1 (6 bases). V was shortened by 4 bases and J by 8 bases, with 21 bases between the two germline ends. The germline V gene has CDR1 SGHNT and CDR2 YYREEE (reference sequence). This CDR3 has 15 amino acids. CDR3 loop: CASSTDVPGAEGYTF. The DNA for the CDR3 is TGTGCCAGCAGCACGGATGTCCCAGGGGCGGAAGGCTACACCTTC. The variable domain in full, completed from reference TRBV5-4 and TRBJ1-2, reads ETGVTQSPTHLIKTRGQQVTLRCSSQSGHNTVSWYQQALGQGPQFIFQYYREEENGRGNFPPRFSGLQFPNYSSELNVNALELDDSALYLCASSTDVPGAEGYTFGSGTRLTVV.

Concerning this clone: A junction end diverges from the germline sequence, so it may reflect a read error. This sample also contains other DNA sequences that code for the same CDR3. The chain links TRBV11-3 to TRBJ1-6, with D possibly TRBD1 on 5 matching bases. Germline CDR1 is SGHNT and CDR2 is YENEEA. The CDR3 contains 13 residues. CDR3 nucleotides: TGTGCCAGCAGCTTAGGAGGGACCGGCGCCCTGCACTTC. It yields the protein CASSLGGTGALHF.

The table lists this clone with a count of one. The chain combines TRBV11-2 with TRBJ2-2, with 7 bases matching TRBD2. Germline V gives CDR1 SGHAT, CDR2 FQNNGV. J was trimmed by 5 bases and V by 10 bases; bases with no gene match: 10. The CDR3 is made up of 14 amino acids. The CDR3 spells CAIPDGRFTGELFF. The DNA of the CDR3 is TGTGCCATCCCAGACGGGAGGTTTACCGGGGAGCTGTTTTTT.